This T cell receptor beta chain derives from a study of blood T cell repertoires in COVID-19. The overall study: The samples span acute and convalescent COVID-19 from the United States, Italy and Spain. Sample material is recorded as cDNA or gDNA derived from T cells, B-cell-depleted T cells, or PBMCs.

Original processing methods: Reference gene primer amplification gave estimated nucleated cell counts. Sequencing used immunoSEQ multiplex PCR; TCRdb keeps in-frame clones, though not all of them. From that table come the V and J calls and clone size; the DNA was used to work out D and trimming. The sample records about 190,000 clones, about nine tenths being singletons. The CDR3 length is 21 residues. CDR1 and CDR2 (germline): MDHEN, SYDVKM. Trimming cost V 3 bases and J 7 bases; bases outside gene matches: 23. The receptor's source is a man aged 25 to 40 with acute or convalescent COVID-19. V and J are TRBV28 and TRBJ2-1; 11 bases align to TRBD1. The sample was peripheral blood. CDR3 nucleotides: TGTGCCAGCAGTTTTCCCAACCCCGTCCGCACCACGGACAGGGGGCGGAATGAGCAGTTCTTC. Protein product: CASSFPNPVRTTDRGRNEQFF.